Each of the 13 T cell receptor beta chains below was sequenced from the same sample in a study of blood T cell repertoires in COVID-19. Method: immunoSEQ multiplex PCR; TCRdb's copy keeps in-frame clones and lacks some. The repertoire includes tens of thousands of clones, about nine tenths of them detected once, and 4.5% to 5.5% sits in the top ten. What was sequenced was peripheral blood. The receptors originated from a middle-aged man with active or convalescent COVID-19.

This clone came up a few times. This sequence joins TRBV10-1 and TRBJ1-1; no reliable D call. The germline V gene encodes CDR1 WNHNN and CDR2 SYGVQD (reference sequence). The CDR3 sequence is 13 residues long. Trimming took off 6 bases at V and 7 bases at J, with 15 bases between the two ends. CDR3 protein: CASRKGGAIEAFF. The CDR3 nucleotides read TGCGCCAGCAGGAAAGGAGGAGCAATTGAAGCTTTCTTT.

A single count supports this clone. The CDR3 sequence is CASSLWGGATEAFF. CDR3 sequence (DNA): TGTGCCAGCAGCCTTTGGGGGGGGGCCACTGAAGCTTTCTTT. V is TRBV9 and J is TRBJ1-1; TRBD1 is a possible D gene (6 bases). This CDR3 comprises 14 residues. Germline V gene sequence: CDR1 SGDLS, CDR2 YYNGEE. V was trimmed by 4 bases and J by 4 bases, leaving 14 bases between them. The full variable domain, completed using reference TRBV9 and TRBJ1-1, is DSGVTQTPKHLITATGQRVTLRCSPRSGDLSVYWYQQSLDQGLQFLIQYYNGEERAKGNILERFSAQQFPDLHSELNLSSLELGDSALYFCASSLWGGATEAFFGQGTRLTVV.

The rearrangement joins TRBV7-9 to TRBJ2-3; 11 bases are a match to TRBD2. The germline gives CDR1 SEHNR, CDR2 FQNEAQ (reference sequence). Unmatched junction bases numbered 2, after V lost 0 bases and J lost 6 bases. The CDR3 loop spans 15 amino acids. The DNA for the CDR3 is TGTGCCAGCAGCTTAGCAAGGACTAGCGGGGATACGCAGTATTTT. The encoded protein is CASSLARTSGDTQYF.

The chain uses TRBV28 and TRBJ1-2; unclear D gene. Between the trimmed V and J ends, which lost 4 bases and 4 bases, there was a span of 16 bases. The CDR3 has 15 residues. Germline loops: CDR1 MDHEN, CDR2 SYDVKM. CDR3 loop: CASSSQDSIGYGYTF. The DNA for the CDR3 is TGTGCCAGCAGTTCTCAGGACTCAATAGGCTATGGCTACACCTTC.

This sequence joins TRBV3-1 (or the pseudogene TRBV3-2) and TRBJ2-3; D remains unclear. Germline-derived CDR1 and CDR2 are LGHDT and YNNKEL (reference sequence). The ends were cut back, 0 bases at V and 1 base at J, with 5 bases in the middle. The CDR3 has 14 residues. The CDR3 DNA reads TGTGCCAGCAGCCAAGATTCGGGCACAGATACGCAGTATTTT. It codes for CASSQDSGTDTQYF.

The genes are TRBV24-1 and TRBJ1-2; D remains unclear. The V end lost 3 bases, the J end lost 6 bases, and 13 bases lay between the germline ends. Germline CDR1 is KGHDR and CDR2 is SFDVKD. The CDR3 sequence is 14 residues long. The CDR3: CATSDPGREHGYTF. DNA of the CDR3: TGTGCCACCAGTGATCCCGGGAGAGAGCATGGCTACACCTTC.

The V and J genes are TRBV5-1 and TRBJ2-2; D not resolved. The V and J ends lost 0 bases and 6 bases respectively, with 12 bases between them. CDR1 and CDR2 (germline): SGHRS, YFSETQ. The CDR3 contains 15 residues. CDR3 nucleotide sequence: TGCGCCAGCAGCTTGGGAACCTCAGGTCCCGGGGAGCTGTTTTTT. Encoded protein: CASSLGTSGPGELFF.

The chain employs TRBV3-1 (or the pseudogene TRBV3-2) and TRBJ2-5; 8 nucleotides match TRBD1. Germline assignment: CDR1 LGHDT and CDR2 YNNKEL (reference sequence). Trimming cost V 8 bases and J 2 bases; bases outside gene matches: 10. The CDR3 runs to 15 residues. CDR3 in DNA: TGTGCCAGCGGAACAGGGGGAGGATCACAAGAGACCCAGTACTTC. This sequence encodes CASGTGGGSQETQYF.

This clone has only a few counts. J is TRBJ2-3 and V is TRBV5-1; D gene ambiguous. Trimming took 0 bases from V and 4 from J, leaving 18 bases between them. Per the germline V gene, CDR1 is SGHRS and CDR2 is YFSETQ. This CDR3 contains 17 residues. The CDR3 sequence is CASSLAGYTRGADTQYF. CDR3 nucleotides: TGCGCCAGCAGCTTGGCCGGGTACACCCGAGGAGCAGATACGCAGTATTTT.

This clone was recorded only once. For the CDR3, the DNA is TGCGCCAGCAGGGGAGGAGGAGAGACCCAGTACTTC. It specifies CASRGGGETQYF. The chain carries TRBV5-1 and TRBJ2-5; TRBD2 might be the D (6 bases). This CDR3 has 12 residues. The V gene's germline CDR1 is SGHRS and CDR2 YFSETQ. V lost 5 bases and J 4 bases, leaving 9 bases between the germline ends.

The chain uses TRBV7-2 and TRBJ2-3, with a tentative D call TRBD2 (7 bases). The ends were cut back, 3 bases at V and 5 bases at J, with 15 bases in the middle. CDR3 length equals 15 residues. Germline V CDR1 and CDR2: SGHTA, FQGNSA. In DNA, the CDR3 is TGTGCCAGCAGCTTCCAGGCGGGGGCCGAAGATACGCAGTATTTT. Encoded protein: CASSFQAGAEDTQYF.

This chain connects TRBV5-8 to TRBJ1-2; 7 bases agree with TRBD1. V was pared by 3 bases and J by 2 bases, with 7 bases of the junction left unmatched. The length of the CDR3 is 15 residues. CDR1 is SGHTS and CDR2 is YDEGEE in the germline V gene. CDR3 nucleotides: TGTGCCAGCAGCTCCCGGACAGGCCGAAACTATGGCTACACCTTC. Translation gives CASSSRTGRNYGYTF. Looking up the rest from reference TRBV5-8 and TRBJ1-2 gives the full variable domain: EAGVTQSPTHLIKTRGQQATLRCSPISGHTSVYWYQQALGLGLQFLLWYDEGEERNRGNFPPRFSGRQFPNYSSELNVNALELEDSALYLCASSSRTGRNYGYTFGSGTRLTVV.

The chain carries TRBV7-8 and TRBJ1-5; 7 bases are a match to TRBD1. The CDR3 is 14 amino acids. The germline gives CDR1 SGHVS, CDR2 FQNEAQ. V lost 3 bases and J lost 7; bases outside the gene matches: 6. The CDR3 DNA reads TGTGCCAGCAGCTTCGGGCAGGGGGGACAGCCCCAGCATTTT. Translating gives CASSFGQGGQPQHF.